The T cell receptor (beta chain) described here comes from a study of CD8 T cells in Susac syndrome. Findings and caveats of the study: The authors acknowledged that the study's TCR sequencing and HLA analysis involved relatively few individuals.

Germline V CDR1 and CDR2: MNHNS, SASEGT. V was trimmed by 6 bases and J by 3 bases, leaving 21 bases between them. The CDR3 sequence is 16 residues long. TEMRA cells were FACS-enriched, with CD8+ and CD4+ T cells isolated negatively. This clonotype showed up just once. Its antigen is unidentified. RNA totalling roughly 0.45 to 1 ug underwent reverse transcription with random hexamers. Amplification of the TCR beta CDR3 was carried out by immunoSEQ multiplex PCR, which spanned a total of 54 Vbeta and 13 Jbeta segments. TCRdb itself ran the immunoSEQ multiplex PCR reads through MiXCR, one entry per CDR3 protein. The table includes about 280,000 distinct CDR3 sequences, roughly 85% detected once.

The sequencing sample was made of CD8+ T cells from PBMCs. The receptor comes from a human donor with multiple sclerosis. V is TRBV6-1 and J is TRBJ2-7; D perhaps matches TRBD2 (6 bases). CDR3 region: CASSPPGEAENYEQYF. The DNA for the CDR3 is TGTGCCAGCAGCCCCCCTGGGGAGGCCGAAAACTACGAGCAGTACTTC.